The 4 T cell receptor beta chains listed next were all sequenced from one sample in a study of T-cell memory formation after mild COVID-19. Using its own MiXCR run on the 5' RACE reads, TCRdb lists one record per CDR3 protein. The table has approximately 240,000 distinct CDR3 sequences, about a sixth seen once. Material: PBMCs or a T cell subset sorted from them (not recorded which). These receptor sequences come from a man between 18 and 29 years old who had mild COVID-19 (a few samples of this study predate the infection). Cell type and time point are not known.

This rearrangement joins TRBV28 to TRBJ2-4; TRBD1 might be the D (6 bases). With 5 bases removed from V and 0 bases from J, the gap between germline ends came to 14 bases. Germline V gene lookup returns CDR1 MDHEN and CDR2 SYDVKM. There are 16 residues in the CDR3. CDR3 loop: CASSLRPGVAKNIQYF. The CDR3 DNA sequence: TGTGCCAGCAGTCTCCGGCCAGGGGTAGCCAAAAACATTCAGTACTTC.

The chain combines TRBV7-9 with TRBJ1-5; possible D gene TRBD1, 5 bases. V was cut by 2 bases and J by 2 bases, with 10 bases left in between. Germline lookup yields CDR1 SEHNR and CDR2 FQNEAQ (reference sequence). The CDR3 is 15 amino acids. The CDR3 bases are TGTGCCAGCAGCTTAAGCACGGGGGGCAATCAGCCCCAGCATTTT. As protein: CASSLSTGGNQPQHF.

V usage is TRBV4-2 and J usage is TRBJ2-5; D is possibly TRBD2 (5 bases). Trimming took off 0 bases at V and 4 bases at J, with 12 bases between the two ends. CDR3 length: 15 amino acids. Germline V CDR1 and CDR2: LGHNA, YNFKEQ. The DNA of the CDR3 is TGTGCCAGCAGCCAAGAGGCTAGCTTGGGAGAGACCCAGTACTTC. Translation: CASSQEASLGETQYF.

V and J are TRBV6-5 and TRBJ1-1; TRBD1 aligns across 7 bases. With 6 bases clipped from V and 1 base from J, the junction kept 5 bases outside the gene matches. The germline CDR1 and CDR2 sequences are MNHEY and SVGAGI. The CDR3 runs 14 residues. This CDR3 reads CASRMTGTNTEAFF. The CDR3 DNA reads as TGTGCCAGCAGGATGACAGGGACGAACACTGAAGCTTTCTTT.